This T cell receptor (beta chain) comes out of a study of T cell responses to AZD1222 COVID-19 vaccine. In the case of this clone: Its cognate antigen is unknown.

Data came from immunoSEQ multiplex PCR; TCRdb stores just in-frame clones and leaves some out. The table has about 110,000 clones, 85% to 90% seen once. Per the germline V gene, CDR1 is MDHEN and CDR2 is SYDVKM. This CDR3 region has 19 residues. Germline trimming cut 2 bases from V and 3 bases from J; bases unmatched to any gene: 11. Findings and limits, study-wide: Baseline antibody screening turned up just a handful of seropositive AZD1222 recipients. Vaccine-related CD4 TCRs covered spike, predominating at 160-218 and 743-854.

This sequence originates from an adult in good health. The V and J genes are TRBV28 and TRBJ2-1, with 12 bases matching TRBD1. The sample in question was peripheral blood, obtained on day 0 of AZD1222 vaccination. The CDR3 DNA sequence: TGTGCCAGCAGTTTAGATTTAGGGACAGGGGGCAGGAACTACAATGAGCAGTTCTTC. It is translated as CASSLDLGTGGRNYNEQFF.